There are a few counts of the clone carrying this T cell receptor (beta chain). Its antigen is currently unknown. There are 13 residues in the CDR3. Germline assignment: CDR1 LNHDA and CDR2 SQIVND (reference sequence). V dropped 4 bases and J dropped 3; count of bases not matched to a gene: 0. The sample originates from a study of a mutant IDH1 vaccine in newly diagnosed glioma. Clones were read by immunoSEQ multiplex PCR, and TCRdb kept only the in-frame ones, dropping some. This table holds tens of thousands of clones, roughly 82% found once. This sample's time point: week 47, end of study. Every vaccine dose comprised 300 ug of mutant IDH1 20-mer peptide plus topical imiquimod.

The sequenced sample was PBMCs, obtained from a glioma patient whose treatment included an IDH1 peptide vaccine. The chain links TRBV19 to TRBJ1-1; 9 bases align to TRBD1. The TCR comes from a man between 18 and 29 years old with glioma. Some clones in this sample may be carry-over from other donors' samples. The CDR3 region has the DNA TGTGCCAGTAGTAGGGACAGGGACACTGAAGCTTTCTTT. Translated, it gives CASSRDRDTEAFF.